A selection of T cell receptor beta chains follows, all from one sample in a study of control samples from healthy donors and cancer patients. Produced via immunoSEQ multiplex PCR; TCRdb's table is partial and in-frame only. The sample carries approximately 170,000 clones, around 91% recorded once. Sequences were obtained from blood. Source of these receptors: a woman between 50 and 59 years old in good health. CDR3s include the opening cysteine and the closing phenylalanine or tryptophan. D genes are given only for firm matches. A row's size may be missing; if present it is once, few, many or a size class.

len,d_gene,j_gene,abundance,v_gene,CDR3nt,CDR3aa
15,.,TRBJ1-5,.,TRBV19,TGTGCCAGTAGTATAGCCAGGGTTGGCAATCAGCCCCAGCATTTT,CASSIARVGNQPQHF
13,.,TRBJ1-1,.,TRBV7-2,TGTGCCAGCAGCCTGGGACCGCGAATGGGGGCTTTCTTT,CASSLGPRMGAFF
15,.,TRBJ2-5,.,TRBV30,TGTGCCTGGAGTGTACCTTCTGGGGGCCGGGAGACCCAGTACTTC,CAWSVPSGGRETQYF
14,.,TRBJ1-1,once,TRBV19,TGTGCCAGTAGTATAGCATCGGTATACACTGAAGCTTTCTTT,CASSIASVYTEAFF
14,TRBD1,TRBJ2-7,few,TRBV25-1,TGTGCCAGCAGCTCCTCGACAGGGGGCTACGAGCAGTACTTC,CASSSSTGGYEQYF
18,.,TRBJ2-3,.,TRBV7-9,TGTGCCAGCAGCTCCCGGATGACTCAGCGTACTAGCACAGATACGCAGTATTTT,CASSSRMTQRTSTDTQYF
15,.,TRBJ1-4,.,TRBV5-1,TGCGCCAGCAGCCCAGGGACGGCAACTAATGAAAAACTGTTTTTT,CASSPGTATNEKLFF
18,.,TRBJ1-1,.,TRBV18,TGTGCCAGCTCACCACGGGCGTCGGGGGACACTACGAACACTGAAGCTTTCTTT,CASSPRASGDTTNTEAFF
16,TRBD1,TRBJ2-7,.,TRBV5-4,TGTGCCACCCGGAGCGGACAGGGGACAACTTCCTACGAGCAGTACTTC,CATRSGQGTTSYEQYF
15,.,TRBJ1-6,.,TRBV2,TGTGCCAGCAGTGAGGCCCAGCCCTATAATTCACCCCTCCACTTT,CASSEAQPYNSPLHF
16,.,TRBJ1-6,.,TRBV27,TGTGCCAGCAGCGCGGAAAAGGGGTTTCTTATTTCACCCCTCCACTTT,CASSAEKGFLISPLHF
12,.,TRBJ1-3,once,TRBV30,TGTGCCCGGAAGTCTGCTGGAAACACCATATATTTT,CARKSAGNTIYF
15,TRBD2,TRBJ2-7,.,TRBV19,TGTGCCAGTAGTACAAATAGCGGGTTTTACTACGAGCAGTACTTC,CASSTNSGFYYEQYF
14,.,TRBJ2-1,.,TRBV30,TGTGCCTTGACAGTCTTTGGATTCTACAATGAGCAGTTCTTC,CALTVFGFYNEQFF
18,TRBD2,TRBJ2-3,.,TRBV9,TGTGCCAGCAGCTTGGTTGGAGCGGGGGGGCCTCACGCAGATACGCAGTATTTT,CASSLVGAGGPHADTQYF
13,.,TRBJ1-5,.,TRBV6-6,TGTGCCAGCAGTCGGGACCTTAATCAGCCCCAGCATTTT,CASSRDLNQPQHF
14,TRBD1,TRBJ1-6,.,TRBV4-3,TGCGCCAGCAGCCAAGAAGGGGGCTATTCACCCCTCCACTTT,CASSQEGGYSPLHF
13,TRBD2,TRBJ2-1,.,TRBV29-1,TGCAGCGTTGTACGGACTAGCGGGAATGAGCAGTTCTTC,CSVVRTSGNEQFF
14,.,TRBJ2-5,.,TRBV5-3,TGTGCCACCGGGATGGGGGGGCCTGGAGAGACCCAGTACTTC,CATGMGGPGETQYF
13,TRBD1,TRBJ1-5,.,TRBV7-8,TGTGCCAGCAGCTTAGCCGACAGGGGCCCCCAGCATTTT,CASSLADRGPQHF
15,.,TRBJ2-1,.,TRBV25-1,TGTGCCACTAGGGGCGGGGCTAGCTCCTACAATGAGCAGTTCTTC,CATRGGASSYNEQFF
15,TRBD1,TRBJ1-5,.,TRBV7-9,TGTGCCAGCAGCTTAGAGACAGGGTTAAATCAGCCCCAGCATTTT,CASSLETGLNQPQHF
13,.,TRBJ1-6,few,TRBV3-1/TRBV3-2,TGTGCCAGCAGCTCTCGGCAGAATTCACCCCTCCACTTT,CASSSRQNSPLHF
17,TRBD2,TRBJ2-3,.,TRBV9,TGTGCCAGCAGCGTCCAAGCTAGCGGGAGTAGCACAGATACGCAGTATTTT,CASSVQASGSSTDTQYF
17,TRBD1,TRBJ1-1,.,TRBV19,TGTGCCAGTAGTACGGACAGGGGCAATTCGTGGAACACTGAAGCTTTCTTT,CASSTDRGNSWNTEAFF
16,.,TRBJ2-3,.,TRBV5-6,TGTGCCAGCAGTAAAAAGACATCTTCTAGCACAGATACGCAGTATTTT,CASSKKTSSSTDTQYF
15,.,TRBJ2-7,.,TRBV7-2,TGTGCCAGCAGCTTAGAAGGGGGGGGCACCTACGAGCAGTACTTC,CASSLEGGGTYEQYF
11,.,TRBJ1-1,.,TRBV4-1,TGCGCCAGCAGCCAATTGGGGGAAGCTTTCTTT,CASSQLGEAFF